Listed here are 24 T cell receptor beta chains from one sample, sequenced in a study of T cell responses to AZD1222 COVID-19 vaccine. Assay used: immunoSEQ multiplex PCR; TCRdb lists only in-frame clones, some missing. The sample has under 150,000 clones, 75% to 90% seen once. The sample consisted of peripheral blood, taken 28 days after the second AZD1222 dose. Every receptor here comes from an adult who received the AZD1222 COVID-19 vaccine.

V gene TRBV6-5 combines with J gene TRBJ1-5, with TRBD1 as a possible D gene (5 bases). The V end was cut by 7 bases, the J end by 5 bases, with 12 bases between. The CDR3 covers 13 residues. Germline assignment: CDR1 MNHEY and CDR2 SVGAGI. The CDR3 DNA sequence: TGTGCCAGCAACCGACAGCTCGATCAGCCCCAGCATTTT. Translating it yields CASNRQLDQPQHF.

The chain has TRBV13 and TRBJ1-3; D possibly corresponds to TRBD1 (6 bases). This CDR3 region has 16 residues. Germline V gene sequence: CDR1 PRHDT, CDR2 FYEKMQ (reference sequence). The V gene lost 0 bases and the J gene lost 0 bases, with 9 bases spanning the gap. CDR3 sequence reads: CASSLGTGNSGNTIYF. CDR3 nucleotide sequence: TGTGCCAGCAGCTTAGGCACAGGGAACTCTGGAAACACCATATATTTT. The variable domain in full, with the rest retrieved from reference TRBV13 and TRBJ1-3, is AAGVIQSPRHLIKEKRETATLKCYPIPRHDTVYWYQQGPGQDPQFLISFYEKMQSDKGSIPDRFSAQQFSDYHSELNMSSLELGDSALYFCASSLGTGNSGNTIYFGEGSWLTVV.

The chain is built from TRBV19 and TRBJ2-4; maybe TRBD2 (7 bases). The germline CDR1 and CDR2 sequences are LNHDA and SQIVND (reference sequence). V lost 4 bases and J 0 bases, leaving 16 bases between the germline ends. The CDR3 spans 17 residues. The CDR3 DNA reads TGTGCCAGTAGTAAAGGGGGGGGAATCCTAGCCAAAAACATTCAGTACTTC. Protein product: CASSKGGGILAKNIQYF.

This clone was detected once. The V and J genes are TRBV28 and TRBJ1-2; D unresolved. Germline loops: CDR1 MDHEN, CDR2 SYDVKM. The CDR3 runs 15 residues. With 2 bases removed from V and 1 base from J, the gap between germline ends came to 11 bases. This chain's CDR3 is CASSLIAAGNYGYTF. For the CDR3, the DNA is TGTGCCAGCAGTTTAATTGCAGCGGGTAACTATGGCTACACCTTC.

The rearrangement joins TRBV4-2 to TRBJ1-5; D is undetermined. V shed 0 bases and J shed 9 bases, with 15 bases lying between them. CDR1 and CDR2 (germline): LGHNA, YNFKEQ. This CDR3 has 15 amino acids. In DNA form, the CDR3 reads TGTGCCAGCAGCCAAGAGATGGGGTGGGCATGGCCCCAGCATTTT. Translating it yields CASSQEMGWAWPQHF.

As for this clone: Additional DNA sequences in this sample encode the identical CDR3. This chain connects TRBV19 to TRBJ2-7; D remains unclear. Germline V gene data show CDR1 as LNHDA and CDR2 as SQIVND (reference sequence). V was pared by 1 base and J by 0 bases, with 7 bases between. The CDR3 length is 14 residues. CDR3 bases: TGTGCCAGTAGTATAGGGCTGGGCTCCTACGAGCAGTACTTC. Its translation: CASSIGLGSYEQYF.

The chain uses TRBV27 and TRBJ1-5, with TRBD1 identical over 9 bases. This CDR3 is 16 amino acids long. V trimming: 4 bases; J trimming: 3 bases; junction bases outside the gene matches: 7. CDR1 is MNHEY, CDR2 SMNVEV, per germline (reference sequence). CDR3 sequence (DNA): TGTGCCAGCAGTTCCTTTCGGGACAGGGACAATCAGCCCCAGCATTTT. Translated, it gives CASSSFRDRDNQPQHF.

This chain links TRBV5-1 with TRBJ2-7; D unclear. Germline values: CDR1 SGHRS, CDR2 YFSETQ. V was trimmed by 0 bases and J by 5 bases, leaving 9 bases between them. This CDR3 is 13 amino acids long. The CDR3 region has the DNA TGCGCCAGCAGCTTGGAACCCCGGGACGAGCAGTACTTC. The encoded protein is CASSLEPRDEQYF.

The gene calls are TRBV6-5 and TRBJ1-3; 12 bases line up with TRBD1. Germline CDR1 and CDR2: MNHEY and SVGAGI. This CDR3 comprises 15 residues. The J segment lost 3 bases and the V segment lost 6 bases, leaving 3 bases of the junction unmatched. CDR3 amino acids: CASRGTGGFGNTIYF. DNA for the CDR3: TGTGCCAGCAGGGGGACAGGGGGCTTTGGAAACACCATATATTTT.

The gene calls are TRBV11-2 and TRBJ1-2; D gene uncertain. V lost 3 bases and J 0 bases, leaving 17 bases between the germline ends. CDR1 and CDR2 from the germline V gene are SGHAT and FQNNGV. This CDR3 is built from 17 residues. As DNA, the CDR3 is TGTGCCAGCAGCTTTGGGTACGGTAGAATTTCTAACTATGGCTACACCTTC. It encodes CASSFGYGRISNYGYTF.

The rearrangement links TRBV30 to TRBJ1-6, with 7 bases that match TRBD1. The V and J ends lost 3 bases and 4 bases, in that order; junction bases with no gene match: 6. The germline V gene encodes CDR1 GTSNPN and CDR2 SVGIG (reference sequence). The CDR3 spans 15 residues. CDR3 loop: CAWSGGTVYNSPLHF. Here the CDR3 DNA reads TGTGCCTGGAGCGGGGGGACAGTGTATAATTCACCCCTCCACTTT.

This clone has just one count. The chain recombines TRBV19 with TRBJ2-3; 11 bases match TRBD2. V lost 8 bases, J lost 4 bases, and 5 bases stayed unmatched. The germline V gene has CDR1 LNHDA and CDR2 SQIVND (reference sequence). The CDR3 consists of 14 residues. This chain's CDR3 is CASVAGGPPDTQYF. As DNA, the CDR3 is TGTGCCAGTGTAGCGGGGGGGCCCCCAGATACGCAGTATTTT.

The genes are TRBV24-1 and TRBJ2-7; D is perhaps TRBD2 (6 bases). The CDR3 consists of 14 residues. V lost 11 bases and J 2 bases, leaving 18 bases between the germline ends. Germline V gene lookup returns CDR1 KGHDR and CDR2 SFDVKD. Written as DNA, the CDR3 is TGTGCCATCGCAGCTGGAGGGTCTCCCTACGAGCAGTACTTC. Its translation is CAIAAGGSPYEQYF.

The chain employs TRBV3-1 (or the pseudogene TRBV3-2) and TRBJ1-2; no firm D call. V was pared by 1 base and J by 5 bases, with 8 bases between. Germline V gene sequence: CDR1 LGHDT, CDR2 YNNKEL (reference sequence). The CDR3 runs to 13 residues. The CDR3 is CASSQGGVYGYTF. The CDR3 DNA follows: TGTGCCAGCAGCCAAGGAGGAGTTTATGGCTACACCTTC.

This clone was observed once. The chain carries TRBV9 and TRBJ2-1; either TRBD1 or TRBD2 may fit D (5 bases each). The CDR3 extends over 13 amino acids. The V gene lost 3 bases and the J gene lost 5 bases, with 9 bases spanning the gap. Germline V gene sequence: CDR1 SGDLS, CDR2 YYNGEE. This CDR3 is CASSGRDHNEQFF. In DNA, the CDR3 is TGTGCCAGCAGCGGTAGGGACCACAATGAGCAGTTCTTC.

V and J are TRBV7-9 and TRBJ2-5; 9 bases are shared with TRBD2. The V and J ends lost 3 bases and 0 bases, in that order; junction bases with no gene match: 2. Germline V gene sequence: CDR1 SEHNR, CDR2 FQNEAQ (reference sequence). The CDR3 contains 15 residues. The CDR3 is CASSFLAGYQETQYF. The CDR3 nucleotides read TGTGCCAGCAGCTTTCTAGCGGGGTACCAAGAGACCCAGTACTTC.

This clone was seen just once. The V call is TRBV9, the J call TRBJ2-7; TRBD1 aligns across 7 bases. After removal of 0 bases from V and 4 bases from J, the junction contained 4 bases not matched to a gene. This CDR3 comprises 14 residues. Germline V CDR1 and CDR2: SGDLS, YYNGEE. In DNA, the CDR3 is TGTGCCAGCAGCGTAGAGGGGACAGCATACGAGCAGTACTTC. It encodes CASSVEGTAYEQYF. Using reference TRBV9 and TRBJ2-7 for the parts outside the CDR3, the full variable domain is DSGVTQTPKHLITATGQRVTLRCSPRSGDLSVYWYQQSLDQGLQFLIQYYNGEERAKGNILERFSAQQFPDLHSELNLSSLELGDSALYFCASSVEGTAYEQYFGPGTRLTVT.

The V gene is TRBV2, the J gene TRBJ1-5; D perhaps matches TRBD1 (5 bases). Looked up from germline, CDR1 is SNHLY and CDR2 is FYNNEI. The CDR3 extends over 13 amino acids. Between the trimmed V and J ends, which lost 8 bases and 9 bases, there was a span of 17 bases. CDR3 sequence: CASGAAPKSPQHF. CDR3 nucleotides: TGTGCCAGCGGGGCGGCCCCCAAGTCGCCCCAGCATTTT. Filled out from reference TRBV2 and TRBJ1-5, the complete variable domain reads EPEVTQTPSHQVTQMGQEVILRCVPISNHLYFYWYRQILGQKVEFLVSFYNNEISEKSEIFDDQFSVERPDGSNFTLKIRSTKLEDSAMYFCASGAAPKSPQHFGDGTRLSIL.

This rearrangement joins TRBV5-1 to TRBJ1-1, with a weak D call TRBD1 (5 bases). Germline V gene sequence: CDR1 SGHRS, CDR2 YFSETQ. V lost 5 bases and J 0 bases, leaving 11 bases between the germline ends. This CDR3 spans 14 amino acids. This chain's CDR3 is CASRADTLNTEAFF. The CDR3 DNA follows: TGCGCCAGCAGAGCGGACACCTTGAACACTGAAGCTTTCTTT.

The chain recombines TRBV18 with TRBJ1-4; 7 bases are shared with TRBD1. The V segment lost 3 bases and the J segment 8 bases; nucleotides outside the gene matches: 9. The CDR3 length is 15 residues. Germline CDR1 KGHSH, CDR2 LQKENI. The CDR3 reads CASSPPGGTGEKLFF. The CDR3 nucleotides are TGTGCCAGCTCACCCCCAGGGGGAACAGGCGAAAAACTGTTTTTT.

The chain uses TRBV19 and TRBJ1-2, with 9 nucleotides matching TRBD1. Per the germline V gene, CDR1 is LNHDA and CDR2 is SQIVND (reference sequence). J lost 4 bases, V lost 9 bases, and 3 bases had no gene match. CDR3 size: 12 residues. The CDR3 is CASKTGGYGYTF. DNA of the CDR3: TGTGCCAGCAAGACAGGGGGCTATGGCTACACCTTC.

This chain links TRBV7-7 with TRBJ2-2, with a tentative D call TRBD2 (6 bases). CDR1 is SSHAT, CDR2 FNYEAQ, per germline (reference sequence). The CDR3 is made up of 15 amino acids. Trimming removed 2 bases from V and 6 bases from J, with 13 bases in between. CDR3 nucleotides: TGTGCCAGCAGCTTACGGGGGTCTCAGGCCGGGGAGCTGTTTTTT. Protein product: CASSLRGSQAGELFF.

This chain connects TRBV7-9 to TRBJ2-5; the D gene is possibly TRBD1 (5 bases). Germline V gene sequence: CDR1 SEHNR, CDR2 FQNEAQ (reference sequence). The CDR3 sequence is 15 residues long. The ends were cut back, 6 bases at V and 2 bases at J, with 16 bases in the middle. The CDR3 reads CASSSWGREQETQYF. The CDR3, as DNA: TGTGCCAGCAGTTCTTGGGGCAGGGAACAAGAGACCCAGTACTTC.

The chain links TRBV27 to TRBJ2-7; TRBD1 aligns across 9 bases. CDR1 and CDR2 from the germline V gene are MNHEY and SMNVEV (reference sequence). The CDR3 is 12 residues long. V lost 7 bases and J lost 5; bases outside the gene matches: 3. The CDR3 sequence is CASKQGANEQYF. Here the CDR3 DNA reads TGTGCCAGCAAACAGGGGGCCAACGAGCAGTACTTC.